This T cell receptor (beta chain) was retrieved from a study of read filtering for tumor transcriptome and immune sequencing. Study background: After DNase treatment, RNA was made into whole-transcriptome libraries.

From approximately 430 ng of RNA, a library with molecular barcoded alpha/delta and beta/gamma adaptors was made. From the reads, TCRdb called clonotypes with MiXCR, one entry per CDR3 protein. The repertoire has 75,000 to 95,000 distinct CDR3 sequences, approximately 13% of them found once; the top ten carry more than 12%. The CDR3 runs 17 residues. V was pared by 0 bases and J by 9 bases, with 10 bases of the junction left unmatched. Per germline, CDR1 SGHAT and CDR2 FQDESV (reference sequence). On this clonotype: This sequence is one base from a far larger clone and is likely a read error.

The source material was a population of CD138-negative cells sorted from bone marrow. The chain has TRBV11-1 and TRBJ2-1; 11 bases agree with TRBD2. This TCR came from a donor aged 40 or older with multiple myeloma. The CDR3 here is CASSLARTSGFVGEQFF. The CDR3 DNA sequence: TGTGCCAGCAGCTTAGCTAGGACTAGCGGGTTTGTTGGTGAGCAGTTCTTC.